A selection of T cell receptor beta chains follows, all from one sample in a study of identical twins. TCRdb independently ran MiXCR on the 5' RACE reads; one entry per CDR3 protein. The sample shows 140,000 to 150,000 distinct CDR3 sequences, under 4.5% of them seen only once. The sequenced sample consisted of memory T cells sorted from blood. The receptor source for this set is a young man in good health. CDR3s leave out the opening cysteine and the closing phenylalanine or tryptophan. Some rows have no size entry. The others give once, few or many, or a class for an expanded clone.

v_call	j_call	clone_size	cdr3_aa
TRBV5-1	TRBJ2-7	few	ASSLRTSGESYEQY
TRBV12-3/TRBV12-4	TRBJ1-2	many	ASTMWDNYGYT
TRBV20-1	TRBJ1-4	many	SAEDSNEKLF
TRBV5-1	TRBJ1-2	many	ASSRGDRAGGYT
TRBV5-1	TRBJ2-2	many	ASSGRGLDGELF
TRBV6-1	TRBJ1-5	many	ASSDLGDQPQH
TRBV20-1	TRBJ2-3	many	SARVGGGTQY
TRBV27	TRBJ1-2	many	ASRTGYDGYT
TRBV30	TRBJ1-2	many	AWSVSGSSGYT
TRBV5-4	TRBJ2-1	-	ASSRGVKTDNEQF
TRBV7-2	TRBJ2-7	few	ASSPAGGRYEQY
TRBV11-2	TRBJ2-6	many	ASSFGDIGANVLT
TRBV7-2	TRBJ1-6	many	ASTNRGEYSPLH
TRBV21-1	TRBJ2-2	many	ASRYRVWPGELF
TRBV4-2	TRBJ2-3	many	ASSQAVGDTQY
TRBV11-3	TRBJ2-1	many	ASTGVSSYNEQF
TRBV7-9	TRBJ1-2	many	AGEGVTNYGYT
TRBV5-6	TRBJ1-2	many	ASSQDRAQGNYGYT
TRBV3-1	TRBJ2-1	many	ASSLRESYNEQF
TRBV25-1	TRBJ1-2	-	ASSVSDLYGYT
TRBV20-1	TRBJ1-6	many	SASLQGALRNSPLH
TRBV24-1	TRBJ2-2	medium-sized	AIRTPNTGELF
TRBV12-3/TRBV12-4	TRBJ1-2	many	ASSLTGALYT
TRBV2	TRBJ1-1	many	ASNLAGDTEAF
TRBV11-3	TRBJ2-1	-	ASSPQSGMGRHNEQF
TRBV15	TRBJ2-4	-	ATSRWEGFGKNIQY
TRBV9	TRBJ2-7	many	ASSFWMEGAEQY
TRBV20-1	TRBJ1-1	few	SARPMTGMRLGAF
TRBV28	TRBJ2-3	many	ASSLISTDTQY
TRBV7-9	TRBJ2-3	many	ASSLPRYTQY
TRBV12-3/TRBV12-4	TRBJ2-3	many	ASSSTSDGTSTDTQY
TRBV11-2	TRBJ2-1	once	ASSYRDRGYNEQF
TRBV6-2/TRBV6-3	TRBJ2-5	-	ASSAVGETQY
TRBV24-1	TRBJ1-2	many	ATSDSDRKNGYT
TRBV18	TRBJ2-3	many	ASSPNSATSTDTQY
TRBV19	TRBJ1-5	many	ASKPGKENQPQH
TRBV27	TRBJ2-5	many	ASSSRLAVQETQY
TRBV7-8	TRBJ2-5	many	ASSPQQRGMPAQETQY
TRBV28	TRBJ2-7	many	ASSRAGGAYEQY
TRBV12-3/TRBV12-4	TRBJ2-3	many	ASRLQGMAQY
TRBV14	TRBJ1-6	many	ASSRDSPYNSPLH